Presented here are 3 T cell receptor beta chains from one specimen sequenced in a study of cytomegalovirus exposure and HLA in healthy donors. PCR involved 60 Vbeta and 13 Jbeta primers. Generated by immunoSEQ multiplex PCR, the TCRdb table keeps only in-frame clones and is missing some. The top ten clones hold about 0.79% of a sample with fewer than 100,000 clones, roughly 78% of them seen once. Sample: PBMCs. These receptors all come from a woman aged 55-70 years in good health and CMV-seronegative.

The chain uses TRBV6-1 and TRBJ2-7, with no clear D. CDR1 MNHNS and CDR2 SASEGT come from the germline V gene. The V end was cut by 9 bases, the J end by 0 bases, with 15 bases between. This CDR3 is 14 amino acids long. In DNA form, the CDR3 reads TGTGCCAGTTGCCCGACGGCGGACTCCTACGAGCAGTACTTC. Its protein product is CASCPTADSYEQYF.

In its sample, this clone was seen once. DNA of the CDR3: TGTGCCAGCAGCGGGACAGGATTTGCAACTAATGAAAAACTGTTTTTT. Protein: CASSGTGFATNEKLFF. This rearrangement joins TRBV7-9 to TRBJ1-4, with 8 bases identical to TRBD1. The ends lost 5 bases at V and 0 bases at J; junction bases unmatched: 5. Germline loops: CDR1 SEHNR, CDR2 FQNEAQ (reference sequence). This CDR3 spans 16 amino acids. The full variable domain, completed using reference TRBV7-9 and TRBJ1-4, is DTGVSQNPRHKITKRGQNVTFRCDPISEHNRLYWYRQTLGQGPEFLTYFQNEAQLEKSRLLSDRFSAERPKGSFSTLEIQRTEQGDSAMYLCASSGTGFATNEKLFFGSGTQLSVL.

This clone is a singleton in its sample. V and J are TRBV5-1 and TRBJ2-3, with a tentative D call TRBD2 (5 bases). V was cut by 1 base and J by 3 bases, with 6 bases left in between. The CDR3 totals 13 residues. Germline V gives CDR1 SGHRS, CDR2 YFSETQ. The CDR3 DNA reads as TGCGCCAGCAGCTTGTCGGGGACAGATACGCAGTATTTT. This codes for CASSLSGTDTQYF.